These T cell receptor beta chains were read from a single sample in a study of beta chain features in type 1 diabetes. Only in-frame clones appear in the TCRdb table, and some are missing; sequencing was by immunoSEQ multiplex PCR. The table shows nearly 700,000 clones, with 10% to 15% occurring only once. Sequenced: naive CD4+ T cells from blood. All receptors derive from a man between 18 and 35 years old with type 1 diabetes. CDR3s include the opening cysteine and the closing phenylalanine or tryptophan. Fields, in order: V gene, clone size, J gene, D gene, CDR3 DNA, CDR3 protein. The D gene is left open where the match is weak. A clone size is listed for some rows: how often the clone was seen (once, few, many), or a class if it is expanded.

TRBV2	NA	TRBJ2-7	NA	TGTGCCAGCAGTGGTGACGGGACAAAGTACGAGCAGTACTTC	CASSGDGTKYEQYF
TRBV28	few	TRBJ1-1	NA	TGTGCCAGCAGTCCCCCAGGATGGGTGAACACTGAAGCTTTCTTT	CASSPPGWVNTEAFF
TRBV5-1	few	TRBJ1-2	NA	TGCGCCAGCAGCTTCCCCTCGACAGAGAGAAATGGCTACACCTTC	CASSFPSTERNGYTF
TRBV30	NA	TRBJ2-3	NA	TGTGCCTGGAGTAAACAGGGATGGGCGGATACGCAGTATTTT	CAWSKQGWADTQYF
TRBV14	few	TRBJ1-2	NA	TGTGCCAGCAGCCAAAGGGGGGCAGGCTATGGCTACACCTTC	CASSQRGAGYGYTF
TRBV18	NA	TRBJ2-3	NA	TGTGCCAGCTCACCACTCATCACAGATACGCAGTATTTT	CASSPLITDTQYF
TRBV5-4	few	TRBJ1-1	NA	TGTGCCAGCAGCGTGTCGGGACGGTTGATTGAAGCTTTCTTT	CASSVSGRLIEAFF
TRBV30	NA	TRBJ2-2	NA	TGTGCCTGGAGTGAGTGGGGGAGCACCGGGGAGCTGTTTTTT	CAWSEWGSTGELFF
TRBV4-2	NA	TRBJ2-7	TRBD2	TGTGCCAGCAGCCAGGGAAGCGGGGGGGCCCACGAGCAGTACTTC	CASSQGSGGAHEQYF
TRBV11-2	NA	TRBJ1-6	NA	TGTGCCAGCAGCTTAGGGGGATCACCCCTCCACTTT	CASSLGGSPLHF
TRBV13	few	TRBJ2-3	TRBD2	TGTGCCAGCAGCCCGCAACTAGCGGGCTCCACAGATACGCAGTATTTT	CASSPQLAGSTDTQYF
TRBV19	NA	TRBJ2-2	NA	TGTGCCAGTAGTCTGCTCAGGGGAACCACCGGGGAGCTGTTTTTT	CASSLLRGTTGELFF
TRBV6-6	few	TRBJ1-1	NA	TGTGCCAGCACCGCACGCGACCGGAACACTGAAGCTTTCTTT	CASTARDRNTEAFF
TRBV4-1	NA	TRBJ2-7	NA	TGCGCCAGCAGCCAAGAGGGCCCCTACGAGCAGTACTTC	CASSQEGPYEQYF
TRBV15	few	TRBJ1-1	TRBD1	TGTGCCACCAGCAGAGGGCCGCCGGGACAGGGGGTCCCTCGGACTGAAGCTTTCTTT	CATSRGPPGQGVPRTEAFF